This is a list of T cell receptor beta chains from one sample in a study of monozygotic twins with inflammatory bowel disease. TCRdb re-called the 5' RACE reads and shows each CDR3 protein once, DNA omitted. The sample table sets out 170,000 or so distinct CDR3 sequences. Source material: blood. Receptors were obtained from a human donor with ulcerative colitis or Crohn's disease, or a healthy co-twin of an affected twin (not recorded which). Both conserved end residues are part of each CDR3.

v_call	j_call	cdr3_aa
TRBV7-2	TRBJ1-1	CASTAWGRGTWDTEAFF
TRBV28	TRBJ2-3	CASSSTEGSRIGLRQYF
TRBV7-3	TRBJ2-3	CASSVQFTDTQYF
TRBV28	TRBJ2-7	CASSLSEDRPLYEQYF
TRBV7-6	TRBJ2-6	CASSLRPGPGTATHSGANVLTF
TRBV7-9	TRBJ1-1	CASSSPDRASTEAFF
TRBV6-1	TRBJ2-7	CASRPGQGDYEQYF
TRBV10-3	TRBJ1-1	CAISEVIGNTEAFF
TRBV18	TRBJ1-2	CASSPPSYYGYTF
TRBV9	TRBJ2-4	CASSDLKRDPGSGTKNMQYF
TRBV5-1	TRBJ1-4	CASSSDRREKLFF
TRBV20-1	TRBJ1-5	CSGRESNQPQHF
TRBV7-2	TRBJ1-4	CASSNVRGNEKLFF
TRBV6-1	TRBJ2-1	CASSGLMSSYNEQFF
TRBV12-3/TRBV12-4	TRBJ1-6	CASSSGGRKILPLHF
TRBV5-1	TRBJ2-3	CASSPDSDPTDTQYF
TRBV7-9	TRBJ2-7	CASSYPEFGADEQYF
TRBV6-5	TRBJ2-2	CASSYSTGELFF
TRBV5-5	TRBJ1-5	CASSFVGASNQPQHF
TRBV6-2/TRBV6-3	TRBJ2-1	CASRGTSGDNSYNEQFF
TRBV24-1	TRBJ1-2	CATSGASGYGYTF
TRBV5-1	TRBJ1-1	CASHTGGRDTEAFF
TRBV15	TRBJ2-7	CATASGSSYEQYF
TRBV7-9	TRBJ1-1	CASSSPIFIGNTEAFF
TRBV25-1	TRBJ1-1	CASRNPGGTEAFF
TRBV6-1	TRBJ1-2	CANGGFWDYGYTF
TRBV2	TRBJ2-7	CASRGDRTHYEQYF
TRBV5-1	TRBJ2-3	CASSLVGLAGVSDTQYF
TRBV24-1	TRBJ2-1	CVTSGRGGGYNEQFF
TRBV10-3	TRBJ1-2	CAISESGQGNGYTF
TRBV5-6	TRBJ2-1	CASSSTGGSYNEQFF
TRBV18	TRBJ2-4	CASSPVDRVKNIQYF
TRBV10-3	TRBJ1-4	CAISESDATNEKLFF
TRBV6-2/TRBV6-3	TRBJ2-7	CASSYSPLTSGSFYEQYF
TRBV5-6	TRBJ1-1	CASSGRGSGTEAFF
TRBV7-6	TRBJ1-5	CASSLGTDSNQPQHF
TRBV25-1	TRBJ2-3	CASSEHPSSTDTQYF
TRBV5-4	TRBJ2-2	CASSWGPDSFANTGELFF
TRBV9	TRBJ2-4	CASSVGREKNIQYF
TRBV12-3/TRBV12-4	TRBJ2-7	CASSQLAVSYEQYF
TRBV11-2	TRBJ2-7	CASSLFGGYEQYF
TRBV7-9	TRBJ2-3	CASSLGLGQGTDTQYF
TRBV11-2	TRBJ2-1	CASRTPGRTSYNEQFF
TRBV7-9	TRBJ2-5	CASSPPLIPRAQYF
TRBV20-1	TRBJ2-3	CRTSGTDTQYF
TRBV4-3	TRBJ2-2	CASSQAADRRTGELFF
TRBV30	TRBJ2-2	CAWRDRARLDGELFF
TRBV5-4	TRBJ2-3	CASSLGPNVHTDTQYF